This TCR beta chain derives from a study of T cells in Graves' hyperthyroidism and ophthalmopathy. The TCR beta CDR3 regions underwent amplification using RNA transcripts as the source. First-round RT-PCR targeting the TCR CDR3 was performed with the HTBI primer set. From the multiplex PCR reads, TCRdb called clonotypes with MiXCR, one entry per CDR3 protein. The top ten clones hold approximately 10% of a sample with approximately 870,000 distinct CDR3 sequences, about two fifths of them seen once. Study-wide results and limits: Most expanded thyroid clonotypes above 0.001 also appeared in blood.

This clonotype was observed a single time. The target antigen is unknown. Each diagnosis drew on symptoms, thyroxine, TRAb, thyroid ultrasound and orbital computed tomography findings. It was 8.5 to 10 ml of fresh peripheral blood that supplied the PBMCs. With 5 bases removed from V and 4 bases from J, the gap between germline ends came to 15 bases. There are 14 residues in the CDR3. Looked up from germline, CDR1 is MNHNS and CDR2 is SASEGT. The chain links TRBV6-1 to TRBJ2-7; TRBD1 might be the D (6 bases). The sample was blood. The sequence was collected from a man younger than 35 with Graves' hyperthyroidism. CDR3 loop: CASSSTGSLYEQYF. CDR3 coding DNA: TGTGCCAGCAGTAGCACAGGGTCATTGTACGAGCAGTACTTC.